This TCR beta chain derives from a study of shared clonotypes between healthy human individuals. The CDR3 covers 13 residues. Germline V gene sequence: CDR1 SGHTA, CDR2 FQGNSA. V lost 5 bases and J 3 bases, leaving 11 bases between the germline ends. TCRdb's table, derived via immunoSEQ multiplex PCR, lists solely in-frame clones and lacks some. This sample has about 1,500,000 clones; about 96% occur once, and the top ten carry approximately 1.2%. Adult donors, all healthy and HIV-negative, had no recent acute infections or vaccinations. Sequenced sample: naive CD4+ T cells sorted from blood. The subset here: CD45RA+ positively selected. The chain uses TRBV7-2 and TRBJ2-7; unclear D gene. This clonotype was obtained from a man aged 30 to 39 in good health. The CDR3 DNA is TGTGCCAGCAGCCCGAGACGGGTCTACGAGCAGTACTTC. Translation: CASSPRRVYEQYF.